This is a list of T cell receptor beta chains from one sample in a study of response to subunit inactivated influenza vaccine. TCRdb recomputed calls from the RT-PCR reads with MiXCR, one row per CDR3 protein. This table holds 650,000 to 800,000 distinct CDR3 sequences, around 13% found once. The sample in question was PBMCs from blood, obtained about 14 days before vaccination. The receptors were gathered from a man aged 50-60 years who received an inactivated influenza vaccine. Each CDR3 is given with its conserved first and last residue. The D gene is left open where the match is weak. The size field is filled for only some rows; it gives once, few, many or a size class.

many	TRBJ2-4	14	NA	TRBV6-2/TRBV6-3	TGTGCCAGCAGTGATAGACTAGGAGGAAACATTCAGTACTTC	CASSDRLGGNIQYF
few	TRBJ1-1	15	TRBD1	TRBV27	TGTGCCAGCAGCCCAGACTCAAGACAGGGACCTGAAGCTTTCTTT	CASSPDSRQGPEAFF
NA	TRBJ2-5	17	TRBD2	TRBV13	TGTGCCAGCAGCTCCTTTTCCGGGACTAGGGGCCAAGAGACCCAGTACTTC	CASSSFSGTRGQETQYF
NA	TRBJ1-2	15	TRBD1	TRBV3-1	TGTGCCAGCAGTAGCCTGGACAGGCAGAACTATGGCTACACCTTC	CASSSLDRQNYGYTF
NA	TRBJ2-3	15	NA	TRBV29-1	TGCAGCGTTGAAGTAAAGGCCGACCTCACAGATACGCAGTATTTT	CSVEVKADLTDTQYF
NA	TRBJ2-2	17	TRBD2	TRBV15	TGTGCCACCAGCAGCCCTGGACTAGCGGGGGTAGCCGGGGAGCTGTTTTTT	CATSSPGLAGVAGELFF
few	TRBJ2-5	16	NA	TRBV5-6	TGTGCCAGCAGCTTTCCACCAGCGGAGTCGGGAGAGACCCAGTACTTC	CASSFPPAESGETQYF
many	TRBJ2-1	18	TRBD2	TRBV11-2	TGTGCCAGCAGCCCAACAGGACTAGCGGGGAGGTCCTACAATGAGCAGTTCTTC	CASSPTGLAGRSYNEQFF
NA	TRBJ2-7	13	NA	TRBV21-1	TGTGCCAGCAGCAAAAGGGCGGCCTACGAGCAGTACTTC	CASSKRAAYEQYF
few	TRBJ2-5	13	NA	TRBV4-2	TGTGCCAGCAGCCAAGATTTTAGGGAGACCCAGTACTTC	CASSQDFRETQYF
many	TRBJ2-5	15	TRBD2	TRBV12-3/TRBV12-4	TGTGCCAGCAGTCCCCTCCGGGAGGGCCCGTTCGGCCAGTACTTC	CASSPLREGPFGQYF
NA	TRBJ2-2	16	TRBD2	TRBV7-9	TGTGCCAGCAGCTTAAGGAGCGGGGTGAACACCGGGGAGCTGTTTTTT	CASSLRSGVNTGELFF
many	TRBJ1-3	16	TRBD1	TRBV28	TGTGCCAGCAGTCTCGTCACAGGGGGTGGTTCGGACACCATATATTTT	CASSLVTGGGSDTIYF
NA	TRBJ1-1	13	NA	TRBV2	TGTGCCAGCAGGCAACAAGTGAACACTGAAGCTTTCTTT	CASRQQVNTEAFF
NA	TRBJ2-5	18	TRBD2	TRBV7-6	TGTGCCAGCAGCTTAGCGCCTAGCGGGGCTTCGTACCAAGAGACCCAGTACTTC	CASSLAPSGASYQETQYF
NA	TRBJ2-1	18	NA	TRBV20-1	TGCAGTGCTAGAGAGCGGACTTATGAATGGAGGGTTTACAATGAGCAGTTCTTC	CSARERTYEWRVYNEQFF
NA	TRBJ1-2	12	NA	TRBV12-3/TRBV12-4	TGTGCCAGCAGTTCTCGGGACGTGGGCTACACCTTC	CASSSRDVGYTF
once	TRBJ2-1	15	NA	TRBV2	TGTGCCAGCAGTGAACCGGGACCCTTAGGCTATGAGCAGTTCTTC	CASSEPGPLGYEQFF
NA	TRBJ1-2	15	NA	TRBV18	TGTGCCAGCTCCCTAACCGACGGGGACCGGGGTGGCTACACCTTC	CASSLTDGDRGGYTF
few	TRBJ2-3	17	NA	TRBV10-3	TGTGCCATCAGTGAGACCGAAGATGGGGGGAGTAAAGATACGCAGTATTTT	CAISETEDGGSKDTQYF
NA	TRBJ2-1	14	NA	TRBV28	TGTGCCAGCAGTTTATTAGGGTCGGGAGTTGAGCAGTTCTTC	CASSLLGSGVEQFF
many	TRBJ1-1	16	TRBD1	TRBV5-1	TGCGCCAGCAGCTCCCTCGGACAGGCAGAGGGCACTGAAGCTTTCTTT	CASSSLGQAEGTEAFF
NA	TRBJ2-3	13	TRBD2	TRBV20-1	TGCAGTGCTCAGCGGGGCTGGGCAGATACGCAGTATTTT	CSAQRGWADTQYF
NA	TRBJ2-1	18	TRBD1	TRBV5-1	TGCGCCAGAAAAGACCGGGACAGGGGCCCTCAGATCTACAATGAGCAGTTCTTC	CARKDRDRGPQIYNEQFF
few	TRBJ2-1	15	TRBD2	TRBV11-2	TGTGCCAGCAGAAAACTAGCGGGAGGGTACAATGAGCAGTTCTTC	CASRKLAGGYNEQFF
NA	TRBJ1-3	15	TRBD1	TRBV6-1	TGTGCCAGCAGTAATACAGGGGCGGCGGGAAACACCATATATTTT	CASSNTGAAGNTIYF
NA	TRBJ2-2	16	NA	TRBV4-1	TGCGCCAGCAGCCGTACAGTGATACTCAACACCGGGGAGCTGTTTTTT	CASSRTVILNTGELFF
few	TRBJ1-5	15	NA	TRBV7-8	TGTGCCAGCAGCTTAGCCGACAGACGAAAGCAGCCCCAGCATTTT	CASSLADRRKQPQHF
few	TRBJ2-4	13	NA	TRBV6-1	TGTGCCAGCGGCGCTGGTGCCAAAAACATTCAGTACTTC	CASGAGAKNIQYF
many	TRBJ2-1	12	TRBD1	TRBV29-1	TGCAGCACCCGGACAGGGGTGGCTGAGCAGTTCTTC	CSTRTGVAEQFF
few	TRBJ2-7	13	TRBD2	TRBV28	TGTGCCAGCAGCGGAGCGGGAGGGGACGAGCAGTACTTC	CASSGAGGDEQYF
NA	TRBJ2-5	17	TRBD1	TRBV15	TGTGCCACCAGCAGAGGGTACGGGACAGGGGCGAAAGAGACCCAGTACTTC	CATSRGYGTGAKETQYF
NA	TRBJ1-6	15	NA	TRBV27	TGTGCCAGCAACCTCCGGGGCTCCTATAATTCACCCCTCCACTTT	CASNLRGSYNSPLHF
NA	TRBJ1-1	13	TRBD1	TRBV3-1	TGTGCCAGCAGCCAAGATGGCAGGGGGCTAGCTTTCTTT	CASSQDGRGLAFF
few	TRBJ2-1	11	NA	TRBV6-5	TGTGCCAGCAGTTACGTCGGTGAGCAGTTCTTC	CASSYVGEQFF
NA	TRBJ2-3	15	TRBD2	TRBV29-1	TGCAGCGTTCCTAGACTAGCGGGGAACCCAGATACGCAGTATTTT	CSVPRLAGNPDTQYF
few	TRBJ2-7	12	NA	TRBV3-1	TGTGCCAGCAGCCAACTAGGGGCAGAGCAGTACTTC	CASSQLGAEQYF
many	TRBJ2-1	15	NA	TRBV7-2	TGTGCCAGCAGCGAGGTCGGGGGGCTTTACTATGAGCAGTTCTTC	CASSEVGGLYYEQFF
few	TRBJ2-1	16	TRBD2	TRBV9	TGTGCCAGCAGCAAGGCGGGGGTTAGGGGACACAATGAGCAGTTCTTC	CASSKAGVRGHNEQFF
few	TRBJ2-7	13	TRBD1	TRBV29-1	TGCAGCGTTGGTAGGACAGGGGCCTACGAGCAGTACTTC	CSVGRTGAYEQYF
NA	TRBJ2-1	14	TRBD2	TRBV20-1	TGCAGTGCTCTTATAGCGGGTGCCTACAATGAGCAGTTCTTC	CSALIAGAYNEQFF
NA	TRBJ2-7	14	TRBD2	TRBV7-2	TGTGCCAGCAGCTCTAAAGCGGGGCCCTACGAGCAGTACTTC	CASSSKAGPYEQYF
many	TRBJ2-2	16	TRBD2	TRBV2	TGTGCCAGCATTATACTAGCGGATCGAACCACCGGGGAGCTGTTTTTT	CASIILADRTTGELFF
few	TRBJ2-3	16	TRBD1	TRBV13	TGTGCCAGCAGCTCTGGACGGGACAGGGGCACAGATACGCAGTATTTT	CASSSGRDRGTDTQYF
NA	TRBJ2-7	16	TRBD1	TRBV18	TGTGCCAGCTCACCCCCAGGGGGCCTCAAATCCTACGAGCAGTACTTC	CASSPPGGLKSYEQYF
few	TRBJ2-1	14	NA	TRBV24-1	TGTGCCACCAGTGATCCCCGACGGACCAATGAGCAGTTCTTC	CATSDPRRTNEQFF
NA	TRBJ2-5	14	NA	TRBV5-1	TGCGCCAGCAGCTTGAAGGACCTCGGAGAGACCCAGTACTTC	CASSLKDLGETQYF
few	TRBJ1-1	13	NA	TRBV24-1	TGTGCCACCAAGGGGGGCTTGAACACTGAAGCTTTCTTT	CATKGGLNTEAFF
many	TRBJ2-2	14	NA	TRBV12-3/TRBV12-4	TGTGCCAGCAGGACCAACGCGAACACCGGGGAGCTGTTTTTT	CASRTNANTGELFF
few	TRBJ2-1	17	TRBD2	TRBV3-1	TGTGCCAGCAGCCAAGTTGTGGGGGGGTCCTACTACAATGAGCAGTTCTTC	CASSQVVGGSYYNEQFF
few	TRBJ2-5	18	TRBD2	TRBV11-2	TGTGCCAGCAGCTCGCGGGGCGTGGGGCTAGCGGGATCGGAGACCCAGTACTTC	CASSSRGVGLAGSETQYF
NA	TRBJ2-1	13	TRBD2	TRBV2	TGTGCCAGCAGTGTAACTAGCGTTGGTGAGCAGTTCTTC	CASSVTSVGEQFF
NA	TRBJ1-2	12	TRBD1	TRBV10-3	TGTGCCATCAGAGAAGACAGGGGCGGCTACACCTTC	CAIREDRGGYTF